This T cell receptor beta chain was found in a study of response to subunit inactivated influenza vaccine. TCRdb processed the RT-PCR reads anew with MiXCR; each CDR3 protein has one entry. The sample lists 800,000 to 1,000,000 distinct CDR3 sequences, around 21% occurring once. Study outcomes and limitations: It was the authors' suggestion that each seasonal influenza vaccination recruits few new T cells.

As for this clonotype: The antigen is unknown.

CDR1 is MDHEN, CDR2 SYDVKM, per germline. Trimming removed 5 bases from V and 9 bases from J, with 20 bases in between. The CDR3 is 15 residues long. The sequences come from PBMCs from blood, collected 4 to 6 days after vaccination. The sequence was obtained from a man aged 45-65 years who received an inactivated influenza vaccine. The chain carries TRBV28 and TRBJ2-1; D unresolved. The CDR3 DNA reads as TGTGCCAGCAGTGCCGAGGAGCCCGGACGTAGTGAGCAGTTCTTC. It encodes CASSAEEPGRSEQFF.